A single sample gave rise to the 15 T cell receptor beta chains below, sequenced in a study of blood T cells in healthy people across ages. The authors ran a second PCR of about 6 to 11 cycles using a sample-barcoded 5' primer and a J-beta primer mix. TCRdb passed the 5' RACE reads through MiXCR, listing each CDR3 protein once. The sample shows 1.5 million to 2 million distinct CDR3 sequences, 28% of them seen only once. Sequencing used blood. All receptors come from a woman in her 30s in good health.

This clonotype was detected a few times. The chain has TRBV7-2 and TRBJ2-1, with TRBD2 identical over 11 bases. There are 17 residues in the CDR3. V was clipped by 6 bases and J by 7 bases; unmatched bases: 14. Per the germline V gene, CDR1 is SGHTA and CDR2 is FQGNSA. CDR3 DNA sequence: TGTGCCAGCAGTTCCGTAGCGGGAGGGCCGTATGGGAATGAGCAGTTCTTC. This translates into CASSSVAGGPYGNEQFF.

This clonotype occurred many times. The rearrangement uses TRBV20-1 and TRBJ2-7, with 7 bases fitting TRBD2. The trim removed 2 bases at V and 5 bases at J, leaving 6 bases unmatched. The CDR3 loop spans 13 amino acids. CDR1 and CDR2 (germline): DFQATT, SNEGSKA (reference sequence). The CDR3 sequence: CSARTGAGDEQYF. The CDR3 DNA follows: TGCAGTGCTAGAACCGGCGCGGGAGACGAGCAGTACTTC.

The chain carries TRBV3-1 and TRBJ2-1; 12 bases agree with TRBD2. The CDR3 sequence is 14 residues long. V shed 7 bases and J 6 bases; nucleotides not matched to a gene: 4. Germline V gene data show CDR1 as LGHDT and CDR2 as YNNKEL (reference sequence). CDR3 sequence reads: CASKTSGGSNEQFF. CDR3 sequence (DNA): TGTGCCAGCAAAACTAGCGGGGGGTCCAATGAGCAGTTCTTC.

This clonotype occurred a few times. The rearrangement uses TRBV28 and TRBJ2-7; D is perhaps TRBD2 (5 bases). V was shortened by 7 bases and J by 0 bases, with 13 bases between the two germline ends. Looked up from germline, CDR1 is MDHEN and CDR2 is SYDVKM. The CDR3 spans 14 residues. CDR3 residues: CASKSGLTSYEQYF. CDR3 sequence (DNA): TGTGCCAGCAAGAGCGGCCTAACCTCCTACGAGCAGTACTTC.

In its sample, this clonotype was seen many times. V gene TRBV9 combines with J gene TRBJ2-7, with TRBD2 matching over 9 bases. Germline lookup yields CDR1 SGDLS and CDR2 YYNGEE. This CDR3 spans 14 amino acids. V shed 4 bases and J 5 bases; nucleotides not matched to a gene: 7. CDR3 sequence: CASSYSGRADEQYF. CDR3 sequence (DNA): TGTGCCAGCAGCTATAGCGGGAGAGCCGACGAGCAGTACTTC.

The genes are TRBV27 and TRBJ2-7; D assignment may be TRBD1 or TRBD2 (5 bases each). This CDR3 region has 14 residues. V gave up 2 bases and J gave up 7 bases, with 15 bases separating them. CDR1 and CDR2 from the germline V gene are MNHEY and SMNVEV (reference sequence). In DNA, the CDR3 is TGTGCCAGCAGTTTACTCTTGGGGGTTGGGGAGCAGTACTTC. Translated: CASSLLLGVGEQYF.

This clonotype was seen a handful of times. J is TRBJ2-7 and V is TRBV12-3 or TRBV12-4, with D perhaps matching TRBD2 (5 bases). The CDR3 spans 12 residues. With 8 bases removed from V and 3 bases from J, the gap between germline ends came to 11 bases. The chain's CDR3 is CASGSGYYEQYF. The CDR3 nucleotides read TGTGCCAGCGGGAGTGGCTACTACGAGCAGTACTTC.

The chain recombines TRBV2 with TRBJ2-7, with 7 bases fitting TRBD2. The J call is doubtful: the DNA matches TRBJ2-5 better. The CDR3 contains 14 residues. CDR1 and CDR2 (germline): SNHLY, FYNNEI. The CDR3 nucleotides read TGTGCCAGCAACGGTTTTAGCGGGTTAGAGACCCAGTACTTC. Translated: CASNGFSGLETQYF.

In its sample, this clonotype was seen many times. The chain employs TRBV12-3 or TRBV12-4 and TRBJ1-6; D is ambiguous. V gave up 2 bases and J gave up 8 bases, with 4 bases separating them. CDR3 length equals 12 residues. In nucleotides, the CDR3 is TGTGCCAGCAGTTTAAGGGATTCACCCCTCCACTTT. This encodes CASSLRDSPLHF.

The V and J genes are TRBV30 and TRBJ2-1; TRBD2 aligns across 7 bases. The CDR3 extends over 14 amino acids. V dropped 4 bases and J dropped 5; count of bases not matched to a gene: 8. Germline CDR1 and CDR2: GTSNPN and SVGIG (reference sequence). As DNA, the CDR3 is TGTGCCTGGACTAGGAGACTAGCCAACAATGAGCAGTTCTTC. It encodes CAWTRRLANNEQFF.

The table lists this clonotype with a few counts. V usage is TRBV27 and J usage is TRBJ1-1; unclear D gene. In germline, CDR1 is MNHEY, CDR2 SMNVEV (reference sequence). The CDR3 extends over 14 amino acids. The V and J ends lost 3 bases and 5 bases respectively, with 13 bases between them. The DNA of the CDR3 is TGTGCCAGCAGTTTCCCCTTCATCGGGACTGAAGCTTTCTTT. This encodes CASSFPFIGTEAFF.

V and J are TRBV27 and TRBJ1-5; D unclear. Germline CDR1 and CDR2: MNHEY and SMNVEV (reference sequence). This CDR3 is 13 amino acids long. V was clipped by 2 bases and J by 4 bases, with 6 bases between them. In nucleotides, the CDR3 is TGTGCCAGCAGTTTAAACACGAATCAGCCCCAGCATTTT. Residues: CASSLNTNQPQHF.

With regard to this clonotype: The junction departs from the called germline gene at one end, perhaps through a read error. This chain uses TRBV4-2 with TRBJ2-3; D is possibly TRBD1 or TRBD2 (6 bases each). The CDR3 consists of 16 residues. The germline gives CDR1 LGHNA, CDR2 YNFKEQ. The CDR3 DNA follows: TGTGCCAGCAGCCAAGGGGTAAGGGGGGACACAGATTCGCAGTATTTT. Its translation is CASSQGVRGDTDSQYF.

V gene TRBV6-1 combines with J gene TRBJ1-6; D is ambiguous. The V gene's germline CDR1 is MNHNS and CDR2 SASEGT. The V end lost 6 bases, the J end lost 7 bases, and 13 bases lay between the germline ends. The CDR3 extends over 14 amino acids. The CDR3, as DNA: TGTGCCAGCAGCCGCCGTCAGGAGAATTCACCCCTCCACTTT. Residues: CASSRRQENSPLHF.

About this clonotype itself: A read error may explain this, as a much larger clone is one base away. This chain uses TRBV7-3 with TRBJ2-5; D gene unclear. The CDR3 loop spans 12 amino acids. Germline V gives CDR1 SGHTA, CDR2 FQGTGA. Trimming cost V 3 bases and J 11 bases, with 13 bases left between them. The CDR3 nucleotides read TGTGCCAGCAGCTTTACCTACAATGAGCAGTACTTC. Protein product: CASSFTYNEQYF.